Sequencing of this T cell receptor beta chain was carried out in a study of blood T cell repertoires in COVID-19. The data were produced by immunoSEQ multiplex PCR, yet TCRdb's version contains in-frame clones alone and is incomplete. The sample includes roughly 270,000 clones, roughly 85% of them seen just once. Germline-derived CDR1 and CDR2 are SQVTM and ANQGSEA. The CDR3 length is 12 residues. V lost 7 bases and J 3 bases, leaving 13 bases between the germline ends. Enrolled through a virtual design, the participants were between roughly 18 and 90 years of age and came from under 25 US areas. Participants' own reports of clinical history determined their cohort assignment.

The receptor comes from a man between 35 and 55 years old who had been exposed to COVID-19. The chain employs TRBV29-1 and TRBJ2-7, with D unclear. Sequenced sample: PBMCs or T cells enriched from blood (not recorded which). This chain's CDR3 is CSARRTGYEQYF. Here the CDR3 DNA reads TGCAGCGCACGACGAACGGGCTACGAGCAGTACTTC.